The 29 T cell receptor beta chains below all came from one sample that was sequenced in a study of T and B cells in COVID-19 patients. From blood, about 220-500 ng of genomic DNA served as TRB template. TRB rearrangements were amplified by multiplex PCR with BIOMED2 TRB-A/B primers. TCRdb called the multiplex PCR reads again in MiXCR, with one record for every CDR3 protein. The top ten clones hold approximately 12% of a sample with fewer than 8,000 distinct CDR3 sequences, approximately 24% of them seen once. Sequencing was carried out using blood. The receptors derive from a human donor with active COVID-19.

A few counts support this clonotype. This sequence joins TRBV7-9 and TRBJ1-1, with D uncertain. V was trimmed by 1 base and J by 3 bases, leaving 9 bases between them. The CDR3 spans 14 residues. CDR1 is SEHNR, CDR2 FQNEAQ, per germline (reference sequence). The CDR3 loop is CASSLDDLHTEAFF. The CDR3 region has the DNA TGTGCCAGCAGCTTAGATGATTTGCACACTGAAGCTTTCTTT.

V is TRBV7-2 and J is TRBJ2-1; D is unresolved. V was shortened by 1 base and J by 4 bases, with 8 bases between the two germline ends. The CDR3 runs to 14 residues. CDR1 and CDR2 (germline): SGHTA, FQGNSA. For the CDR3, the DNA is TGTGCCAGCAGCTTAGAGGGCAGATACAATGAGCAGTTCTTC. Amino acid sequence: CASSLEGRYNEQFF.

Points on this clonotype: A read error may explain this, as a much larger clone is one base away. The V and J genes are TRBV5-5 and TRBJ2-1, with D maybe TRBD1 (6 bases). The CDR3 consists of 13 residues. The germline gives CDR1 SGHKS, CDR2 YYEKEE (reference sequence). In nucleotides, the CDR3 is TGTGCCGGCAGCGGAGAACAGGGTACTGAGCAGTTCTTC. Translating it yields CAGSGEQGTEQFF.

This clonotype is judged medium-sized. The chain employs TRBV27 and TRBJ2-1; D unresolved. Germline CDR1 MNHEY, CDR2 SMNVEV (reference sequence). The ends were cut back, 6 bases at V and 0 bases at J, with 18 bases in the middle. The CDR3 extends over 17 amino acids. CDR3 coding DNA: TGTGCCAGCAGATACGAACAATCGAGTAGCTCCTACAATGAGCAGTTCTTC. Translation gives CASRYEQSSSSYNEQFF.

The V gene is TRBV20-1, the J gene TRBJ2-3; D not certain. Looked up from germline, CDR1 is DFQATT and CDR2 is SNEGSKA (reference sequence). Trimming left V 3 bases short and J 2 bases short, with 18 bases between. The CDR3 consists of 16 residues. This CDR3 is CSASPIEVRNTDTQYF. CDR3 bases: TGCAGTGCTAGCCCTATTGAGGTTCGGAACACAGATACGCAGTATTTT.

This clonotype is medium-sized in the sample. The chain has TRBV19 and TRBJ2-1; TRBD2 aligns across 8 bases. This CDR3 has 15 residues. CDR1 is LNHDA, CDR2 SQIVND, per germline (reference sequence). The V gene end was trimmed by 3 bases and the J gene end by 15 bases; junction bases not matched to a gene: 16. The CDR3: CASSIGPWASGQWFF. For the CDR3, the DNA is TGTGCCAGTAGTATCGGTCCCTGGGCTAGCGGGCAATGGTTCTTC.

This clonotype is termed medium-sized. V gene TRBV27 combines with J gene TRBJ2-7; 9 bases are a match to TRBD1. This CDR3 is built from 13 residues. Germline CDR1 reads MNHEY; CDR2 reads SMNVEV (reference sequence). The ends lost 5 bases at V and 4 bases at J; junction bases unmatched: 3. The CDR3 sequence: CASSVGQGYEQYF. CDR3 nucleotides: TGTGCCAGCAGTGTCGGACAGGGGTACGAGCAGTACTTC.

The chain couples TRBV5-1 to TRBJ2-5; 12 positions match TRBD2. Trimming took 4 bases from V and 5 from J; bases not matched to a gene: 9. The CDR3 has 16 residues. The germline CDR1 and CDR2 sequences are SGHRS and YFSETQ. DNA of the CDR3: TGCGCCAGCAGCGCCCTAGGACTAGCGGGGACGGAGACCCAGTACTTC. Protein: CASSALGLAGTETQYF.

This clonotype is classed as medium-sized. The rearrangement uses TRBV19 and TRBJ1-2; D ambiguous. Deletions cut 3 bases from V and 0 bases from J, with 8 bases between. Germline V gene sequence: CDR1 LNHDA, CDR2 SQIVND (reference sequence). This CDR3 contains 14 residues. The chain's CDR3 is CASSIQVSNYGYTF. The DNA of the CDR3 is TGTGCCAGTAGTATCCAGGTTTCTAACTATGGCTACACCTTC.

The sample holds one count of this clonotype. The CDR3 does not end in the conserved phenylalanine or tryptophan, so this is likely a read error. The DNA is left out, because the CDR3 cannot be placed on it with certainty; the CDR3 is given as TCRdb lists it. The chain is built from TRBV15 and TRBJ2-6; TRBD2, as called in the table, went unchecked against the DNA. CDR1 is LNHNV and CDR2 is YYDKDF in the germline V gene (reference sequence). The CDR3 region is 9 residues in length, termini included. The CDR3 loop is CATSRDLAG.

This clonotype was seen only a few times. This chain connects TRBV18 to TRBJ2-1, with TRBD1 matching over 10 bases. The germline V gene has CDR1 KGHSH and CDR2 LQKENI. The CDR3 contains 15 residues. V lost 3 bases, J lost 3 bases, and 2 bases stayed unmatched. CDR3 sequence (DNA): TGTGCCAGCTCACCCGACAGGGGGCACTACAATGAGCAGTTCTTC. It is translated as CASSPDRGHYNEQFF.

This clonotype is medium-sized within its sample. The chain links TRBV29-1 to TRBJ1-2, with 8 positions matching TRBD1. The CDR3 loop spans 12 amino acids. The V and J ends lost 2 bases and 8 bases, in that order; junction bases with no gene match: 4. Germline V lookup: CDR1 SQVTM, CDR2 ANQGSEA. The CDR3 reads CSVENRGSGYTF. DNA of the CDR3: TGCAGCGTTGAAAACAGGGGGTCGGGCTACACCTTC.

The chain links TRBV5-1 to TRBJ1-5; D gene unclear. Between the trimmed V and J ends, which lost 0 bases and 0 bases, there was a span of 7 bases. CDR1 and CDR2 (germline): SGHRS, YFSETQ. This CDR3 spans 15 amino acids. CDR3 protein: CASSLGSSSNQPQHF. CDR3 nucleotide sequence: TGCGCCAGCAGCTTGGGCAGTTCTAGCAATCAGCCCCAGCATTTT.

This chain's CDR3 is CASTEWRGGYTF. CDR3 DNA sequence: TGTGCCAGCACCGAATGGAGGGGTGGCTACACCTTC. V and J are TRBV12-3 or TRBV12-4 and TRBJ1-2; tentatively, D is TRBD1 (5 bases). The CDR3 is made up of 12 amino acids. Trimming left V 7 bases short and J 7 bases short, with 13 bases between.

By share of the sample, this clonotype is medium-sized. This chain links TRBV6-1 with TRBJ2-5, with D unresolved. This CDR3 comprises 14 residues. V gave up 6 bases and J gave up 5 bases, with 16 bases separating them. Per germline, CDR1 MNHNS and CDR2 SASEGT. The CDR3 sequence is CASRGRIMAETQYF. The CDR3 region has the DNA TGTGCCAGCAGAGGCAGGATCATGGCGGAGACCCAGTACTTC.

The chain links TRBV4-3 to TRBJ1-5, with a weak D call TRBD1 (5 bases). Germline V CDR1 and CDR2: LGHNA, YSLEER. V lost 0 bases, J lost 7 bases, and 13 bases lay in between. The CDR3 covers 15 residues. This chain's CDR3 is CASSQDRSGPQPQHF. In DNA form, the CDR3 reads TGCGCCAGCAGCCAAGATCGGTCGGGACCACAGCCCCAGCATTTT.

The chain links TRBV4-2 to TRBJ2-2; D gene ambiguous. CDR1 LGHNA and CDR2 YNFKEQ come from the germline V gene. The CDR3 is made up of 15 amino acids. V was pared by 0 bases and J by 5 bases, with 10 bases between. The CDR3 region has the DNA TGTGCCAGCAGCCAAGACCCCCTCCGGACCGGGGAGCTGTTTTTT. It is translated as CASSQDPLRTGELFF.

This clonotype was picked up many times. The CDR3 sequence: CASRGQNTEAFF. CDR3 nucleotides: TGTGCCAGCAGGGGACAGAACACTGAAGCTTTCTTT. The chain is built from TRBV6-5 and TRBJ1-1, with D possibly TRBD1 on 6 matching bases. CDR1 and CDR2 (germline): MNHEY, SVGAGI. This CDR3 has 12 amino acids. V dropped 6 bases and J dropped 1 base, with 6 bases sitting between them.

This clonotype is categorized as large (0.1 to 1%). The chain recombines TRBV19 with TRBJ2-2; TRBD1 agrees at 8 bases. Per the germline V gene, CDR1 is LNHDA and CDR2 is SQIVND (reference sequence). The CDR3 is 15 amino acids. J lost 2 bases, V lost 7 bases, and 6 bases had no gene match. CDR3 protein: CASIRTGRNTGELFF. DNA of the CDR3: TGTGCCAGTATCCGGACAGGGCGAAACACCGGGGAGCTGTTTTTT. Drawing the rest from reference TRBV19 and TRBJ2-2, the complete variable domain is DGGITQSPKYLFRKEGQNVTLSCEQNLNHDAMYWYRQDPGQGLRLIYYSQIVNDFQKGDIAEGYSVSREKKESFPLTVTSAQKNPTAFYLCASIRTGRNTGELFFGEGSRLTVL.

This clonotype is labeled medium-sized. V and J are TRBV5-6 and TRBJ1-2, with 7 bases fitting TRBD1. This CDR3 has 13 residues. V lost 2 bases, J lost 5 bases, and 3 bases stayed unmatched. Germline CDR1 reads SGHDT; CDR2 reads YYEEEE. In DNA form, the CDR3 reads TGTGCCAGCAGCTTCGGGACAGCTTATGGCTACACCTTC. This codes for CASSFGTAYGYTF.

In DNA, the CDR3 is TGCAGTGCTCCCGGGACCGCGAACTATGGCTACACCTTC. Translation gives CSAPGTANYGYTF. V is TRBV20-1 and J is TRBJ1-2, with a tentative D call TRBD1 (5 bases). CDR3 size: 13 residues. With 5 bases removed from V and 2 bases from J, the gap between germline ends came to 12 bases. Germline values: CDR1 DFQATT, CDR2 SNEGSKA (reference sequence).

Note on this clonotype: Germline and junction disagree at one end, which may indicate a read error. The V call is TRBV5-6, the J call TRBJ2-5, with a tentative D call TRBD2 (6 bases). The CDR3 is 14 residues long. CDR1 and CDR2 from the germline V gene are SGHDT and YYEEEE. CDR3 sequence (DNA): TGCGCCAGCAGCCTCCGACTAGGCCAAGAGACCCAGTACTTC. Translation: CASSLRLGQETQYF.

By share, this clonotype ranks as large. The V gene is TRBV29-1, the J gene TRBJ2-2; the match to TRBD2 covers 10 bases. The V and J ends lost 5 bases and 6 bases, in that order; junction bases with no gene match: 6. Germline loops: CDR1 SQVTM, CDR2 ANQGSEA. The CDR3 runs to 14 residues. The CDR3 DNA follows: TGCAGCGTTTTGCAGACTAGCGGGTCCGGGGAGCTGTTTTTT. Its protein product is CSVLQTSGSGELFF.

This clonotype is judged medium-sized. The chain carries TRBV6-5 and TRBJ1-4; no definite D call. Trimming pared 10 bases from V and 8 bases from J, leaving 17 bases between. The CDR3 covers 13 residues. Germline values: CDR1 MNHEY, CDR2 SVGAGI. CDR3 region: CATRTSLEEKLFF. The CDR3 DNA reads as TGTGCCACCAGGACGAGTCTGGAAGAAAAACTGTTTTTT.

This chain links TRBV2 with TRBJ2-2; D not certain. CDR3 length: 14 amino acids. The germline CDR1 and CDR2 sequences are SNHLY and FYNNEI. V gave up 6 bases and J gave up 2 bases, with 10 bases separating them. CDR3 DNA sequence: TGTGCCAGCAGAAGCACGGTCAACACCGGGGAGCTGTTTTTT. Residues: CASRSTVNTGELFF.

The CDR3 DNA reads TGTGCCAGCAGTTTTTCGGCCCTGGCGCATTTT. This encodes CASSFSALAHF. J is TRBJ1-5 and V is TRBV28; D call uncertain. The germline V gene has CDR1 MDHEN and CDR2 SYDVKM. This CDR3 contains 11 residues. Trimming left V 3 bases short and J 15 bases short, with 12 bases between.

Ten or more counts support this clonotype. This chain links TRBV10-3 with TRBJ2-3; 7 nucleotides line up with TRBD1. This CDR3 has 15 residues. The V gene's germline CDR1 is ENHRY and CDR2 SYGVKD. J was trimmed by 0 bases and V by 8 bases; bases with no gene match: 8. CDR3 nucleotide sequence: TGTGCCATCCTAGAGGGACAGCCCAGCACAGATACGCAGTATTTT. It codes for CAILEGQPSTDTQYF.

This clonotype showed up just a few times. The gene calls are TRBV19 and TRBJ1-1; TRBD1 aligns across 7 bases. CDR1 LNHDA and CDR2 SQIVND come from the germline V gene (reference sequence). CDR3 length: 15 amino acids. With V trimmed by 5 bases and J by 4 bases, 10 bases remained unmatched. CDR3 nucleotides: TGTGCCAGTAGTCCTCACCGGGGGGACAGCACTGAAGCTTTCTTT. It translates to CASSPHRGDSTEAFF.

This clonotype is medium-sized by share. The V gene is TRBV5-5, the J gene TRBJ2-2; the D call may be TRBD1 or TRBD2 (6 bases each). This CDR3 contains 15 residues. V was cut by 2 bases and J by 5 bases, with 13 bases left in between. Germline loops: CDR1 SGHKS, CDR2 YYEKEE (reference sequence). This chain's CDR3 is CASSLKGGGTGELFF. Written as DNA, the CDR3 is TGTGCCAGCAGCTTAAAGGGGGGCGGGACCGGGGAGCTGTTTTTT.